A single sample is the source of the 3 T cell receptor beta chains below, sequenced in a study of PD-L1 blockade in urothelial cancer. Regarding time point: peripheral blood 6 weeks after treatment start. Method: immunoSEQ multiplex PCR; TCRdb's copy keeps in-frame clones and lacks some. The sample includes around 62,000 clones, around nine tenths of them seen just once. The sequencing here drew on PBMCs, taken around atezolizumab (anti-PD-L1) treatment. These receptors came from a man aged 55 to 70 with urothelial cancer.

This clone was recorded once. The chain has TRBV10-2 and TRBJ2-7; TRBD1 agrees at 9 bases. With V trimmed by 4 bases and J by 5 bases, 6 bases remained unmatched. The CDR3 loop spans 14 amino acids. Per the germline V gene, CDR1 is WSHSY and CDR2 is SAAADI. The CDR3 loop is CASSGGQGVDEQYF. The CDR3 coding sequence is TGCGCCAGCAGTGGGGGACAGGGAGTGGACGAGCAGTACTTC.

This clone was picked up one time. The rearrangement links TRBV9 to TRBJ2-3, with TRBD2 identical over 10 bases. CDR1 and CDR2 from the germline V gene are SGDLS and YYNGEE. Unmatched junction bases numbered 6, after V lost 0 bases and J lost 5 bases. This CDR3 has 16 residues. The CDR3 loop reads CASSVASGRAGDTQYF. The DNA for the CDR3 is TGTGCCAGCAGCGTAGCCAGCGGGAGGGCCGGAGATACGCAGTATTTT. The full variable domain, its missing parts supplied by reference TRBV9 and TRBJ2-3, is DSGVTQTPKHLITATGQRVTLRCSPRSGDLSVYWYQQSLDQGLQFLIQYYNGEERAKGNILERFSAQQFPDLHSELNLSSLELGDSALYFCASSVASGRAGDTQYFGPGTRLTVL.

This chain joins TRBV7-9 and TRBJ2-3, with 9 bases lining up with TRBD2. Trimming removed 11 bases from V and 5 bases from J; junction bases left unmatched: 8. The CDR3 is 13 amino acids. In germline, CDR1 is SEHNR, CDR2 FQNEAQ (reference sequence). CDR3 in amino acids: CAGGAGGGDTQYF. Here the CDR3 DNA reads TGTGCCGGTGGAGCGGGAGGAGGAGATACGCAGTATTTT.